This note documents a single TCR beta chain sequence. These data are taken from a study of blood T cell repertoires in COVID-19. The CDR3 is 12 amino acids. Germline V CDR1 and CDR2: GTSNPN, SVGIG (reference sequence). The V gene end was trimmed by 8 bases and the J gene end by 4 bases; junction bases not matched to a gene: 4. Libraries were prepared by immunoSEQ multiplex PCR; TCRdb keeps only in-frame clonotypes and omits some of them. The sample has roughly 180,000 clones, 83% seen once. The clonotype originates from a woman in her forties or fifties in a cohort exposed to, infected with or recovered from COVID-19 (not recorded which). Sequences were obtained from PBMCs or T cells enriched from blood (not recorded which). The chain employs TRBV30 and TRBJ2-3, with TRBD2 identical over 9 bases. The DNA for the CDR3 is TGTGCCGGGGTAGCGGGGGCAGATACGCAGTATTTT. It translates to CAGVAGADTQYF.